Shown below are 10 T cell receptor beta chains from a single sample sequenced in a study of T cell responses to AZD1222 COVID-19 vaccine. Produced via immunoSEQ multiplex PCR; TCRdb's table is partial and in-frame only. Of approximately 150,000 clones in the sample, 90% to 95% were seen once. The sequences come from peripheral blood, collected on day 0 of AZD1222 vaccination. Receptors were obtained from an adult in good health.

The chain links TRBV7-2 to TRBJ1-6; D not certain. In germline, CDR1 is SGHTA, CDR2 FQGNSA. The length of the CDR3 is 14 residues. V lost 0 bases and J lost 6, with 6 bases in between. Here the CDR3 reads CASSLAHTNSPLHF. The CDR3 bases are TGTGCCAGCAGCTTAGCACATACTAATTCACCCCTCCACTTT.

V gene TRBV6-5 combines with J gene TRBJ2-7; D not resolved. CDR3 length equals 12 residues. Germline CDR1 and CDR2: MNHEY and SVGAGI. Trimming cost V 8 bases and J 0 bases, with 8 bases left between them. CDR3: CASRLSSYEQYF. CDR3 DNA sequence: TGTGCCAGCCGACTGAGCTCCTACGAGCAGTACTTC.

The chain has TRBV5-6 and TRBJ1-1, with 7 nucleotides matching TRBD1. This CDR3 region has 14 residues. V dropped 2 bases and J dropped 10; count of bases not matched to a gene: 11. The germline V gene encodes CDR1 SGHDT and CDR2 YYEEEE. The CDR3 region is CASSFDDRAGGAFF. In DNA form, the CDR3 reads TGTGCCAGCAGCTTCGACGACAGGGCAGGGGGAGCTTTCTTT.

The chain has TRBV19 and TRBJ2-6, with D unresolved. Trimming removed 5 bases at V and 0 bases at J, with 11 bases between. This CDR3 is built from 16 residues. Germline lookup yields CDR1 LNHDA and CDR2 SQIVND (reference sequence). The CDR3 loop is CASSGLGNSGANVLTF. CDR3 nucleotides: TGTGCCAGTAGTGGGCTAGGGAACTCTGGGGCCAACGTCCTGACTTTC. The variable domain in full, with the rest retrieved from reference TRBV19 and TRBJ2-6, is DGGITQSPKYLFRKEGQNVTLSCEQNLNHDAMYWYRQDPGQGLRLIYYSQIVNDFQKGDIAEGYSVSREKKESFPLTVTSAQKNPTAFYLCASSGLGNSGANVLTFGAGSRLTVL.

V is TRBV4-3 and J is TRBJ2-5, with TRBD2 matching over 10 bases. V gave up 1 base and J gave up 5 bases; unmatched junction bases: 4. The CDR3 sequence is 15 residues long. Germline values: CDR1 LGHNA, CDR2 YSLEER. Here the CDR3 DNA reads TGCGCCAGCAGCCAAGGAAGCGGGGGGGCTGAGACCCAGTACTTC. As protein: CASSQGSGGAETQYF.

The chain joins TRBV5-6 to TRBJ2-7; D gene uncertain. This CDR3 has 12 residues. The germline V gene has CDR1 SGHDT and CDR2 YYEEEE. The V end lost 7 bases, the J end lost 1 base, and 9 bases lay between the germline ends. CDR3 coding DNA: TGTGCCAGCCAAAAGTCATCCTACGAGCAGTACTTC. Translated, it gives CASQKSSYEQYF.

The chain is built from TRBV14 and TRBJ2-3, with D perhaps TRBD1 (6 bases). There are 15 residues in the CDR3. Germline V lookup: CDR1 SGHDN, CDR2 FVKESK. V lost 0 bases to trimming and J lost 1 base, with 8 bases between them. In nucleotides, the CDR3 is TGTGCCAGCAGCCAAGAGGGGGCCCGCACAGATACGCAGTATTTT. Its protein is CASSQEGARTDTQYF.

The genes are TRBV19 and TRBJ1-5; maybe TRBD1 (5 bases). Trimming stripped 0 bases from V and 6 bases from J, with 12 bases between. The CDR3 extends over 15 amino acids. Germline assignment: CDR1 LNHDA and CDR2 SQIVND (reference sequence). CDR3 in DNA: TGTGCCAGTAGTATAGATGGGGGACTTAGTCAGCCCCAGCATTTT. This encodes CASSIDGGLSQPQHF.

The chain recombines TRBV12-3 or TRBV12-4 with TRBJ2-5; D gene unclear. The CDR3 covers 13 residues. Trimming shortened V by 7 bases and J by 5 bases, and 14 bases separated the two germline ends. In nucleotides, the CDR3 is TGTGCCAGCACTCCCAACGAGTGGGAGACCCAGTACTTC. It translates to CASTPNEWETQYF.

The chain employs TRBV7-9 and TRBJ1-1, with D uncertain. Trimming stripped 0 bases from V and 4 bases from J, with 9 bases between. The CDR3 is made up of 14 amino acids. Per the germline V gene, CDR1 is SEHNR and CDR2 is FQNEAQ (reference sequence). The CDR3 here is CASSLAGYGTEAFF. In nucleotides, the CDR3 is TGTGCCAGCAGCTTAGCCGGGTACGGCACTGAAGCTTTCTTT.